Below, 25 T cell receptor beta chains from the same sample are listed, as sequenced in a study of blood T cells in healthy people across ages. Primed by a sample-barcoded 5' primer and a J-beta primer mix, a second PCR proceeded for 7 to 11 cycles. TCRdb re-called the 5' RACE reads with MiXCR, one entry per CDR3 protein. Of some 1.5 million distinct CDR3 sequences in the sample, over 25% were seen once. The sequencing sample was made of blood. Receptors were obtained from a woman in her 30s in good health.

The chain recombines TRBV7-3 with TRBJ2-3; 11 bases line up with TRBD2. Germline V gene sequence: CDR1 SGHTA, CDR2 FQGTGA. J was trimmed by 2 bases and V by 1 base; bases with no gene match: 5. The CDR3 is 17 residues long. The CDR3 DNA reads TGTGCCAGCAGCTTAATTGGTAGCGGGGGGGCCACAGATACGCAGTATTTT. Residues: CASSLIGSGGATDTQYF. Supplemented by reference TRBV7-3 and TRBJ2-3, the full variable domain reads GAGVSQTPSNKVTEKGKYVELRCDPISGHTALYWYRQSLGQGPEFLIYFQGTGAADDSGLPNDRFFAVRPEGSVSTLKIQRTERGDSAVYLCASSLIGSGGATDTQYFGPGTRLTVL.

This clonotype was detected many times. The chain joins TRBV6-6 to TRBJ1-2; TRBD1 aligns across 7 bases. The CDR3 is made up of 12 amino acids. The V and J ends lost 5 bases and 4 bases, in that order; junction bases with no gene match: 1. Per the germline V gene, CDR1 is MNHNY and CDR2 is SVGAGI (reference sequence). The CDR3 DNA reads TGTGCCAGCAGTAGACAGGGCTATGGCTACACCTTC. It specifies CASSRQGYGYTF.

This clonotype turned up a few times. The junction departs from germline at one end; a sequencing error may be responsible. The chain couples TRBV28 to TRBJ2-5, with 11 positions matching TRBD2. Germline assignment: CDR1 MDHEN and CDR2 SYDVKM. The CDR3 extends over 16 amino acids. The CDR3 nucleotides are TGTGCCAACAGTTTATCCCTAGCGGGGGGTAGAGAGACCCAGTACTTC. Encoded protein: CANSLSLAGGRETQYF.

This clonotype was counted ten times or more. The chain recombines TRBV10-3 with TRBJ2-1; D possibly corresponds to TRBD2 (5 bases). Germline V gene data show CDR1 as ENHRY and CDR2 as SYGVKD. V was clipped by 0 bases and J by 5 bases, with 17 bases between them. CDR3 length: 17 residues. In nucleotides, the CDR3 is TGTGCCATCAGTGAGTCAACCGCGGGCATCCCCAACAATGAGCAGTTCTTC. Translated: CAISESTAGIPNNEQFF.

J is TRBJ2-3 and V is TRBV6-1; a weak D match, TRBD2 (6 bases). The ends were cut back, 5 bases at V and 0 bases at J, with 12 bases in the middle. From germline, CDR1 is MNHNS and CDR2 SASEGT. This CDR3 has 15 residues. The CDR3 loop reads CASSTGGASTDTQYF. CDR3 coding DNA: TGTGCCAGCAGTACCGGAGGGGCCAGCACAGATACGCAGTATTTT.

The CDR3 sequence is CASSLRLAGMSHEQFF. The CDR3 DNA follows: TGTGCCAGCAGCCTAAGACTAGCGGGTATGAGCCATGAGCAGTTCTTC. The gene calls are TRBV5-4 and TRBJ2-1; 10 bases fit TRBD2. In germline, CDR1 is SGHNT, CDR2 YYREEE (reference sequence). This CDR3 spans 16 amino acids. Trimming at V came to 4 bases and at J to 8 bases, leaving 12 bases not matched to a gene.

This clonotype was seen repeatedly, ten times or more. The gene calls are TRBV12-5 and TRBJ2-7; TRBD1 is a possible D gene (5 bases). V lost 1 base and J lost 2, with 12 bases in between. There are 15 residues in the CDR3. CDR1 is LGHNT and CDR2 is FRNRAP in the germline V gene. CDR3 DNA: TGTGCTAGTGGTTTGGGCTGGACATCACCCTACGAGCAGTACTTC. Protein: CASGLGWTSPYEQYF.

This clonotype appeared a few times. The chain recombines TRBV7-2 with TRBJ2-3; D is unclear. V was shortened by 1 base and J by 4 bases, with 12 bases between the two germline ends. The CDR3 is 15 residues long. From germline, CDR1 is SGHTA and CDR2 FQGNSA. CDR3 DNA sequence: TGTGCCAGCAGCTTAGGTACTCCCAGAGCAGATACGCAGTATTTT. Translation: CASSLGTPRADTQYF.

This clonotype was seen a few times. This chain joins TRBV10-3 and TRBJ2-3; 9 bases map to TRBD2. V was pared by 6 bases and J by 2 bases, with 6 bases of the junction left unmatched. Per germline, CDR1 ENHRY and CDR2 SYGVKD. The CDR3 is made up of 15 amino acids. The CDR3: CAISLTGLATDTQYF. Written as DNA, the CDR3 is TGTGCCATCAGCCTCACGGGACTAGCCACAGATACGCAGTATTTT.

Comment on this clonotype: The junction and the germline gene differ at one end; a read error may be behind it. The chain employs TRBV20-1 and TRBJ2-1; D unresolved. Germline V gives CDR1 DFQATT, CDR2 SNEGSKA (reference sequence). The CDR3 totals 15 residues. CDR3 region: CSALQRVTPYNEQLF. The CDR3, as DNA: TGCAGTGCCCTCCAACGGGTGACTCCCTACAATGAGCAGTTATTC.

This clonotype was picked up a small number of times. Germline and junction disagree at one end, which may indicate a read error. The chain employs TRBV29-1 and TRBJ2-1; no firm D call. Per germline, CDR1 SQVTM and CDR2 ANQGSEA. The length of the CDR3 is 15 residues. This CDR3 reads CSVEARSTSHNEQFF. CDR3 DNA: TGCAGCGTTGAGGCGCGGAGTACCTCCCACAATGAGCAGTTCTTC.

A few counts support this clonotype. CDR3 sequence (DNA): TGTGCCAGCAGCATCCGGGGGTCCGGCAATGAGCAGTTCTTC. It codes for CASSIRGSGNEQFF. The chain joins TRBV28 to TRBJ2-1; weak D call: TRBD2 (6 bases). This CDR3 is built from 14 residues. Germline V CDR1 and CDR2: MDHEN, SYDVKM. V was pared by 6 bases and J by 6 bases, with 15 bases between.

This clonotype was detected only a few times. The gene calls are TRBV7-2 and TRBJ2-5, with TRBD2 matching over 7 bases. The germline gives CDR1 SGHTA, CDR2 FQGNSA. The CDR3 is made up of 15 amino acids. J lost 5 bases, V lost 2 bases, and 8 bases had no gene match. The chain's CDR3 is CASSLWVGGSETQYF. For the CDR3, the DNA is TGTGCCAGCAGCTTATGGGTGGGAGGGTCGGAGACCCAGTACTTC.

The rearrangement joins TRBV10-1 to TRBJ2-7; maybe TRBD1 (6 bases). The CDR3 totals 13 residues. Looked up from germline, CDR1 is WNHNN and CDR2 is SYGVQD (reference sequence). Trimming pared 5 bases from V and 3 bases from J, leaving 11 bases between. CDR3 residues: CASSRDTIYEQYF. CDR3 bases: TGCGCCAGCAGTCGGGACACAATCTACGAGCAGTACTTC.

This clonotype was found many times. The rearrangement uses TRBV20-1 and TRBJ2-3, with TRBD1 matching 8 bases. CDR1 and CDR2 (germline): DFQATT, SNEGSKA (reference sequence). This CDR3 region has 16 residues. Trimming cost V 6 bases and J 2 bases; bases outside gene matches: 13. The CDR3 region has the DNA TGCAGTGCACCCGGACAGGGCGGTGGACCCACAGATACGCAGTATTTT. Its translation: CSAPGQGGGPTDTQYF.

The J gene is TRBJ1-5, the V gene TRBV7-2; TRBD1 is a possible D gene (5 bases). Per germline, CDR1 SGHTA and CDR2 FQGNSA. The V end was cut by 1 base, the J end by 6 bases, with 13 bases between. This CDR3 has 15 amino acids. DNA of the CDR3: TGTGCCAGCAGCTTAGACGGTGGCGGGGGTCAGCCCCAGCATTTT. It yields the protein CASSLDGGGGQPQHF.

The chain is built from TRBV6-6 and TRBJ2-2; TRBD1 is a possible D gene (6 bases). The CDR3 has 14 residues. V was pared by 7 bases and J by 8 bases, with 17 bases between. Germline loops: CDR1 MNHNY, CDR2 SVGAGI (reference sequence). DNA for the CDR3: TGTGCCAGCAAGGAATCAGGGGCTGGTGGGGAGCTGTTTTTT. The encoded protein is CASKESGAGGELFF.

This clonotype was seen a handful of times. The chain combines TRBV7-3 with TRBJ2-1, with 10 positions matching TRBD2. The CDR3 contains 14 residues. Losses at the gene ends were 2 bases for V and 15 bases for J; bases not matched to a gene: 10. Germline-derived CDR1 and CDR2 are SGHTA and FQGTGA. For the CDR3, the DNA is TGTGCCAGCAGCTTACTAGCGGGGGACTCGGAACGGTTCTTC. It yields the protein CASSLLAGDSERFF.

This clonotype was counted a few times. V gene TRBV2 combines with J gene TRBJ2-2; D not certain. The ends were cut back, 5 bases at V and 4 bases at J, with 8 bases in the middle. CDR1 SNHLY and CDR2 FYNNEI come from the germline V gene. The CDR3 extends over 13 amino acids. The DNA of the CDR3 is TGTGCCAGCAGTACCGAAGGCACCGGGGAGCTGTTTTTT. Its protein product is CASSTEGTGELFF. Drawing the rest from reference TRBV2 and TRBJ2-2, the complete variable domain is EPEVTQTPSHQVTQMGQEVILRCVPISNHLYFYWYRQILGQKVEFLVSFYNNEISEKSEIFDDQFSVERPDGSNFTLKIRSTKLEDSAMYFCASSTEGTGELFFGEGSRLTVL.

The genes are TRBV6-6 and TRBJ2-3, with D possibly matching TRBD2 (7 bases). The CDR3 runs 13 residues. Per germline, CDR1 MNHNY and CDR2 SVGAGI (reference sequence). V lost 6 bases and J 4 bases, leaving 11 bases between the germline ends. The CDR3, as DNA: TGTGCCAGCAGGGAGGGGGGGTCAGATACGCAGTATTTT. Translated, it gives CASREGGSDTQYF.

On this clonotype itself: A much larger clone lies a single base off, so this may be a read error. The chain joins TRBV7-8 to TRBJ1-5; 7 bases are shared with TRBD1. The CDR3 is 14 residues long. Germline-derived CDR1 and CDR2 are SGHVS and FQNEAQ. The DNA of the CDR3 is TGTGCCAGCAGCGGGACAGACCAGAGTCAGCCCCGGCATTTT. As protein: CASSGTDQSQPRHF. The variable domain in full, completed from reference TRBV7-8 and TRBJ1-5, reads GAGVSQSPRYKVAKRGQDVALRCDPISGHVSLFWYQQALGQGPEFLTYFQNEAQLDKSGLPSDRFFAERPEGSVSTLKIQRTQQEDSAVYLCASSGTDQSQPRHFGDGTRLSIL.

This clonotype came up many times. The chain joins TRBV5-1 to TRBJ2-7; D gene uncertain. V lost 1 base to trimming and J lost 0 bases, with 5 bases between them. In germline, CDR1 is SGHRS, CDR2 YFSETQ. The CDR3 is 13 amino acids. The CDR3 region has the DNA TGCGCCAGCAGCTTGATGCCCTCCTACGAGCAGTACTTC. Its protein is CASSLMPSYEQYF.

This clonotype was counted many times. V usage is TRBV5-6 and J usage is TRBJ1-2; 7 bases are shared with TRBD1. In germline, CDR1 is SGHDT, CDR2 YYEEEE. With V trimmed by 2 bases and J by 3 bases, 4 bases remained unmatched. The CDR3 length is 14 residues. Here the CDR3 DNA reads TGTGCCAGCAGCTTTGACAGGGAAGACTATGGCTACACCTTC. Translating gives CASSFDREDYGYTF.

The chain uses TRBV10-3 and TRBJ2-3; the match to TRBD1 covers 8 bases. Germline V lookup: CDR1 ENHRY, CDR2 SYGVKD. This CDR3 is 15 amino acids long. After removal of 5 bases from V and 4 bases from J, the junction contained 8 bases not matched to a gene. CDR3 amino acids: CAISLQGVGSDTQYF. CDR3 coding DNA: TGTGCCATCAGTCTACAGGGGGTAGGGTCAGATACGCAGTATTTT.

V usage is TRBV29-1 and J usage is TRBJ1-1; TRBD1 matches at 9 bases. The J segment lost 3 bases and the V segment lost 6 bases, leaving 5 bases of the junction unmatched. The CDR3 is made up of 13 amino acids. Germline lookup yields CDR1 SQVTM and CDR2 ANQGSEA. The CDR3 DNA sequence: TGCAGCGTCACTGGACAGGGGTACACTGAAGCTTTCTTT. This gives the protein CSVTGQGYTEAFF.